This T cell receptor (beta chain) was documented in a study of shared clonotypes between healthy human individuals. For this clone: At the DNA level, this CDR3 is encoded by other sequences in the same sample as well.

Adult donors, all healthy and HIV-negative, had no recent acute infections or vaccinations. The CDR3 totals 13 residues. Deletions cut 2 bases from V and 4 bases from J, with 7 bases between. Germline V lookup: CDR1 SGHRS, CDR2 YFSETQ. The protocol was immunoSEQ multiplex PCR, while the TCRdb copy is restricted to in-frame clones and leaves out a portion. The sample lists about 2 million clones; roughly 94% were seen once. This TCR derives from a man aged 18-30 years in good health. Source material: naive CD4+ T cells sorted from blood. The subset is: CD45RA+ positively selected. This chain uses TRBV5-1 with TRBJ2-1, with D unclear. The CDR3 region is CASSFGSYNEQFF. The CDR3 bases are TGCGCCAGCAGCTTCGGCAGTTACAATGAGCAGTTCTTC.